This is a list of T cell receptor beta chains from one sample in a study of blood T cells in healthy people across ages. TCRdb re-called the 5' RACE reads through MiXCR, storing one row per CDR3 protein. Among 1.5 million to 2 million distinct CDR3 sequences listed, around 42% were seen once. Sequencing was performed on blood. The receptor source for this set is a human donor in good health. Both conserved end residues are part of each CDR3. Fields, in order: V gene, D gene, clone size, J gene, CDR3 protein, CDR3 DNA. D genes are given only for firm matches. Some rows mark clone size as missing; the rest say once, few, many or name a class of expanded clone.

V gene: TRBV9
D gene: -
clone size: few
J gene: TRBJ2-7
CDR3 protein: CASSVGGTGTVYEQYF
CDR3 DNA: TGTGCCAGCAGCGTAGGAGGCACGGGCACCGTCTACGAGCAGTACTTC

V gene: TRBV4-1
D gene: -
clone size: -
J gene: TRBJ1-1
CDR3 protein: CASGQVRLASPGNGAFF
CDR3 DNA: TGCGCCAGCGGCCAAGTCCGTTTGGCATCTCCGGGGAACGGGGCTTTCTTT

V gene: TRBV20-1
D gene: TRBD2
clone size: -
J gene: TRBJ2-5
CDR3 protein: CSARGPAGGDNEQYF
CDR3 DNA: TGCAGTGCTAGAGGCCCAGCGGGGGGTGACAATGAGCAGTACTTC

V gene: TRBV12-3/TRBV12-4
D gene: TRBD1
clone size: -
J gene: TRBJ1-2
CDR3 protein: CASSYLGIGSGGYGYTF
CDR3 DNA: TGTGCCAGCAGTTATCTAGGAATCGGGTCAGGGGGCTATGGCTACACCTTC

V gene: TRBV6-2/TRBV6-3
D gene: TRBD1
clone size: few
J gene: TRBJ2-7
CDR3 protein: CASSYSGQGVSYEQYF
CDR3 DNA: TGTGCCAGCAGTTACTCGGGACAGGGCGTCTCGTACGAGCAGTACTTC

V gene: TRBV15
D gene: TRBD2
clone size: few
J gene: TRBJ2-1
CDR3 protein: CATGVAGAYNEQFF
CDR3 DNA: TGTGCCACCGGGGTAGCGGGGGCCTACAATGAGCAGTTCTTC

V gene: TRBV4-1
D gene: TRBD1
clone size: -
J gene: TRBJ2-7
CDR3 protein: CASSQDVRGLGNEQYF
CDR3 DNA: TGCGCCAGCAGCCAAGATGTCAGGGGGCTCGGGAACGAGCAGTACTTC

V gene: TRBV20-1
D gene: -
clone size: -
J gene: TRBJ2-3
CDR3 protein: CSASGGGTGPDTQYF
CDR3 DNA: TGCAGTGCTAGTGGAGGTGGTACAGGGCCAGATACGCAGTATTTT

V gene: TRBV29-1
D gene: -
clone size: -
J gene: TRBJ1-2
CDR3 protein: CSVVSSGDGYTF
CDR3 DNA: TGCAGCGTTGTGTCGTCAGGCGATGGCTACACCTTC

V gene: TRBV5-1
D gene: TRBD2
clone size: -
J gene: TRBJ2-3
CDR3 protein: CASSAGAGGQDTQYF
CDR3 DNA: TGCGCCAGCAGTGCCGGGGCGGGGGGGCAAGATACGCAGTATTTT

V gene: TRBV20-1
D gene: TRBD1
clone size: -
J gene: TRBJ2-7
CDR3 protein: CSATYRGLSDEQYF
CDR3 DNA: TGCAGTGCAACATACAGGGGGCTCTCGGACGAGCAGTACTTC

V gene: TRBV3-1
D gene: -
clone size: -
J gene: TRBJ2-5
CDR3 protein: CASSSWVGSETQYF
CDR3 DNA: TGTGCCAGCAGCAGTTGGGTTGGATCGGAGACCCAGTACTTC

V gene: TRBV9
D gene: TRBD1
clone size: -
J gene: TRBJ2-7
CDR3 protein: CASSRGLGQALEQYF
CDR3 DNA: TGTGCCAGCAGCCGTGGTTTGGGACAGGCCCTCGAGCAGTACTTC

V gene: TRBV29-1
D gene: TRBD1
clone size: -
J gene: TRBJ1-1
CDR3 protein: CSVDLTGGTEAFF
CDR3 DNA: TGCAGCGTTGACCTAACAGGGGGCACTGAAGCTTTCTTT

V gene: TRBV29-1
D gene: -
clone size: many
J gene: TRBJ2-5
CDR3 protein: CSVAGQQETQYF
CDR3 DNA: TGCAGCGTTGCAGGGCAGCAAGAGACCCAGTACTTC

V gene: TRBV6-6
D gene: TRBD1
clone size: -
J gene: TRBJ1-2
CDR3 protein: CASSYSESRQGYGYTF
CDR3 DNA: TGTGCCAGCAGTTACTCCGAGTCCCGACAGGGATACGGCTACACCTTC

V gene: TRBV29-1
D gene: TRBD2
clone size: -
J gene: TRBJ2-1
CDR3 protein: CSSKRGGGAVNKQFF
CDR3 DNA: TGCAGCTCGAAACGGGGCGGGGGGGCTGTTAATAAGCAGTTCTTC

V gene: TRBV20-1
D gene: TRBD1
clone size: few
J gene: TRBJ2-5
CDR3 protein: CSARRQGSNQETQYF
CDR3 DNA: TGCAGTGCTAGAAGACAGGGATCAAACCAAGAGACCCAGTACTTC

V gene: TRBV5-1
D gene: -
clone size: few
J gene: TRBJ2-7
CDR3 protein: CASSPPNYEQYF
CDR3 DNA: TGCGCCAGCAGCCCCCCCAACTACGAGCAGTACTTC

V gene: TRBV6-5
D gene: -
clone size: -
J gene: TRBJ1-2
CDR3 protein: CASSRSGLVDGYTF
CDR3 DNA: TGTGCCAGCAGTCGCTCGGGCCTAGTGGATGGCTACACCTTC

V gene: TRBV6-1
D gene: TRBD1
clone size: -
J gene: TRBJ2-4
CDR3 protein: CASSAHRGELMNEQYF
CDR3 DNA: TGTGCCAGCAGTGCGCACAGGGGTGAGCTTATGAATGAGCAGTACTTC

V gene: TRBV7-2
D gene: -
clone size: few
J gene: TRBJ2-3
CDR3 protein: CASSQRGGVADTQYF
CDR3 DNA: TGTGCCAGCAGCCAGCGAGGGGGGGTGGCAGATACGCAGTATTTT

V gene: TRBV6-5
D gene: TRBD1
clone size: many
J gene: TRBJ2-1
CDR3 protein: CASSHRGNEQFF
CDR3 DNA: TGTGCCAGCAGCCACAGGGGCAATGAGCAGTTCTTC

V gene: TRBV9
D gene: -
clone size: few
J gene: TRBJ1-2
CDR3 protein: CASSRWDTFYGYTF
CDR3 DNA: TGTGCCAGCAGCAGATGGGACACCTTCTATGGCTACACCTTC

V gene: TRBV5-1
D gene: -
clone size: -
J gene: TRBJ2-1
CDR3 protein: CASSLVGGPDEQFF
CDR3 DNA: TGCGCCAGCAGCTTGGTGGGGGGCCCTGATGAGCAGTTCTTC

V gene: TRBV6-1
D gene: -
clone size: many
J gene: TRBJ2-7
CDR3 protein: CASSEWESYEQYF
CDR3 DNA: TGTGCCAGCAGTGAGTGGGAATCCTACGAGCAGTACTTC

V gene: TRBV30
D gene: -
clone size: -
J gene: TRBJ1-3
CDR3 protein: CAWDPVSGNTIYF
CDR3 DNA: TGTGCCTGGGACCCGGTCTCTGGAAACACCATATATTTT

V gene: TRBV7-9
D gene: -
clone size: few
J gene: TRBJ1-1
CDR3 protein: CASSRRFGGTADANTEAFF
CDR3 DNA: TGTGCCAGCAGTCGCAGATTTGGGGGGACTGCGGATGCGAACACTGAAGCTTTCTTT